This TCR beta chain was retrieved from a study of cytomegalovirus exposure and HLA in healthy donors. The wider study: The roughly 120 validation repertoires, a later analysis reported, used the same platform as the 666 first-cohort repertoires.

As to this clone: As yet, its antigen is unknown.

Findings and caveats of the study: Whilst most TCR sequences proved rare, a subset of public TCRs occurred across many donors.

The protocol was immunoSEQ multiplex PCR, while the TCRdb copy is restricted to in-frame clones and leaves out a portion. This sample has approximately 180,000 clones, with around nine tenths found just once. The receptor's source is a man aged 18 to 29 in good health and CMV-seropositive. The sample taken for sequencing was PBMCs.

The chain's CDR3 is CASSPDRGGNQPQHF. The CDR3 DNA is TGTGCCAGCAGTCCGGACAGGGGAGGCAATCAGCCCCAGCATTTT. The V and J genes are TRBV27 and TRBJ1-5; 9 bases are a match to TRBD1. Germline-derived CDR1 and CDR2 are MNHEY and SMNVEV (reference sequence). Trimming cost V 5 bases and J 2 bases; bases outside gene matches: 4. There are 15 residues in the CDR3.